This is a list of T cell receptor beta chains from one sample in a study of cytomegalovirus exposure and HLA in healthy donors. Profiled with immunoSEQ multiplex PCR; TCRdb holds only in-frame clones, not every one. The table gives 100,000 to 150,000 clones; the top ten clones make up around 2.7% of it. The specimen was PBMCs. These receptors were taken from a man aged 25-40 years in good health and CMV-seronegative. CDR3s include the opening cysteine and the closing phenylalanine or tryptophan. Each record gives: V gene, J gene, D gene, CDR3 protein, CDR3 DNA. A D gene is named only where the DNA matches it firmly.

TRBV28	TRBJ2-5	TRBD1	CASSSGDRGTQYF	TGTGCCAGCAGTTCGGGGGACAGGGGGACCCAGTACTTC
TRBV11-3	TRBJ2-2	NA	CASSLDRWGRANTGELFF	TGTGCCAGCAGCTTAGATCGGTGGGGCAGGGCGAACACCGGGGAGCTGTTTTTT
TRBV6-1	TRBJ2-7	TRBD1	CASRLLTGGGYEQYF	TGTGCCAGCAGGCTACTCACAGGGGGTGGCTACGAGCAGTACTTC
TRBV27	TRBJ2-7	NA	CASSLSWRALWSHEQYF	TGTGCCAGCAGTTTATCGTGGAGGGCCCTGTGGAGCCACGAGCAGTACTTC
TRBV5-6	TRBJ1-1	NA	CASSLNSGNTEAFF	TGTGCCAGCAGCTTGAACTCGGGGAACACTGAAGCTTTCTTT
TRBV13	TRBJ2-7	TRBD2	CASRLVAGGREQYF	TGTGCCAGCAGATTGGTAGCGGGAGGTCGCGAGCAGTACTTC
TRBV5-1	TRBJ2-1	NA	CASSLDRGVQFF	TGCGCCAGCAGCTTGGATCGCGGGGTACAGTTCTTC
TRBV21-1	TRBJ2-3	NA	CASSKFIRERRSTDTQYF	TGTGCCAGCAGCAAGTTTATCCGGGAACGAAGGAGCACAGATACGCAGTATTTT
TRBV7-6	TRBJ2-7	NA	CASSNRGTYEQYF	TGTGCCAGCAGCAATCGGGGAACCTACGAGCAGTACTTC
TRBV7-2	TRBJ1-1	NA	CASSPTSSGEGTAFF	TGTGCCAGCAGCCCGACATCATCAGGGGAGGGAACAGCTTTCTTT
TRBV4-1	TRBJ1-1	TRBD1	CASHPTGGIVTEAFF	TGCGCCAGCCACCCGACAGGGGGCATCGTGACTGAAGCTTTCTTT
TRBV5-6	TRBJ1-1	TRBD1	CASSPGTGRNTEAFF	TGTGCCAGCAGCCCGGGGACAGGGAGGAACACTGAAGCTTTCTTT
TRBV4-1	TRBJ1-2	NA	CASSQLAGFDYGYTF	TGCGCCAGTAGCCAACTCGCAGGTTTTGACTATGGCTACACCTTC
TRBV7-9	TRBJ2-1	NA	CASSLLRSGVKHNEQFF	TGTGCCAGCAGCTTATTGCGATCGGGGGTTAAACACAATGAGCAGTTCTTC
TRBV2	TRBJ1-2	NA	CASGYRDTIYGYTF	TGTGCCAGCGGTTACCGGGACACGATCTATGGCTACACCTTC
TRBV19	TRBJ2-3	TRBD2	CASRGPGLASTDTQYF	TGTGCCAGTAGGGGTCCGGGACTAGCAAGCACAGATACGCAGTATTTT
TRBV28	TRBJ2-5	TRBD1	CASSVTGVYQETQYF	TGTGCCAGCAGTGTGACAGGGGTGTACCAAGAGACCCAGTACTTC
TRBV5-1	TRBJ2-7	TRBD1	CASSLGDRADEQYF	TGCGCCAGCAGCTTGGGAGACAGGGCCGACGAGCAGTACTTC
TRBV14	TRBJ2-7	TRBD2	CASSLRRGDYEQYF	TGTGCCAGCAGCCTGCGTCGGGGGGACTACGAGCAGTACTTC
TRBV28	TRBJ1-1	NA	CASSGGLHTEAFF	TGTGCCAGCAGTGGGGGCCTCCACACTGAAGCTTTCTTT
TRBV6-5	TRBJ2-1	NA	CASSNRERGEFF	TGTGCCAGCAGTAACCGGGAGCGAGGGGAGTTCTTC
TRBV2	TRBJ2-3	TRBD2	CASSGTSGNTQYF	TGTGCCAGCAGTGGAACTAGCGGCAATACGCAGTATTTT
TRBV5-6	TRBJ1-2	NA	CASSLLQGYGYTF	TGTGCCAGCAGCTTGTTGCAGGGATATGGCTACACCTTC
TRBV15	TRBJ2-1	TRBD2	CATSPSGYNEQFF	TGTGCCACCTCGCCTAGCGGGTACAATGAGCAGTTCTTC
TRBV5-6	TRBJ2-1	NA	CASSRRTERPGSNEQFF	TGTGCCAGCAGCCGACGGACAGAGCGACCCGGTAGTAATGAGCAGTTCTTC
TRBV7-9	TRBJ2-1	TRBD2	CASSLELAGVLGYNEQFF	TGTGCCAGCAGCTTAGAACTAGCGGGAGTGCTGGGTTACAATGAGCAGTTCTTC
TRBV28	TRBJ1-3	TRBD1	CASSRDRGSGNTIYF	TGTGCCAGCAGTAGGGACAGGGGCTCTGGAAACACCATATATTTT
TRBV6-1	TRBJ1-1	NA	CASSEKYRTRLAFF	TGTGCCAGCAGTGAAAAATACAGGACCAGGTTGGCTTTCTTT
TRBV28	TRBJ1-4	TRBD1	CASSAPGQDNEKLFF	TGTGCCAGCAGTGCCCCGGGACAGGATAATGAAAAACTGTTTTTT
TRBV5-1	TRBJ1-1	NA	CASSTAGEGTEAFF	TGCGCCAGCAGCACAGCAGGGGAGGGGACTGAAGCTTTCTTT